A selection of T cell receptor beta chains follows, all from one sample in a study of cytomegalovirus exposure and HLA in healthy donors. The assay was immunoSEQ multiplex PCR, and TCRdb's table has in-frame clones only and misses some. The table includes about 190,000 clones, approximately 88% detected once. Sequenced input: PBMCs. These receptors all come from a man younger than 35 in good health and CMV-seropositive. Both conserved end residues are part of each CDR3. A D gene is named only where the DNA matches it firmly. Clone size appears in some rows only: once, few, many, or a class for an expanded clone.

J gene | D gene | clone size | V gene | CDR3 protein | CDR3 DNA
TRBJ1-2 | TRBD1 | - | TRBV28 | CASSLDRVDYGYTF | TGTGCCAGCAGCCTGGACAGGGTTGACTATGGCTACACCTTC
TRBJ1-5 | - | - | TRBV28 | CASSLSGYQPQHF | TGTGCCAGCAGTTTATCCGGGTATCAGCCCCAGCATTTT
TRBJ2-7 | - | - | TRBV11-1 | CASSLMGKEMEGEQYF | TGTGCCAGCAGCTTGATGGGAAAGGAGATGGAGGGCGAGCAGTACTTC
TRBJ2-7 | - | - | TRBV11-2 | CASSLGGTYEQYF | TGTGCCAGCAGCTTAGGTGGCACCTACGAGCAGTACTTC
TRBJ2-1 | - | - | TRBV6-1 | CASRGGGSYNEQFF | TGTGCCAGCAGGGGAGGGGGGTCCTACAATGAGCAGTTCTTC
TRBJ2-1 | - | - | TRBV29-1 | CSVPSAGQGQFF | TGCAGCGTCCCCTCCGCGGGGCAGGGGCAGTTCTTC
TRBJ2-1 | TRBD1 | - | TRBV10-3 | CAISDIGTANEQFF | TGTGCCATCAGTGATATCGGGACAGCAAATGAGCAGTTCTTC
TRBJ2-7 | TRBD2 | once | TRBV7-8 | CASSRLAGGHSSYEQYF | TGTGCCAGCAGCCGACTAGCGGGAGGACATAGCTCCTACGAGCAGTACTTC
TRBJ2-7 | - | once | TRBV13 | CASSLGGRAYEQYF | TGTGCCAGCAGCTTAGGGGGCAGGGCCTACGAGCAGTACTTC
TRBJ1-2 | - | - | TRBV7-2 | CASSLVQVYGYTF | TGTGCCAGCAGCTTAGTACAGGTCTATGGCTACACCTTC
TRBJ1-2 | TRBD1 | - | TRBV20-1 | CSAWDRGRDTF | TGCAGTGCTTGGGACAGGGGAAGAGACACCTTC
TRBJ2-2 | TRBD1 | many | TRBV4-3 | CASSYRTGSTGELFF | TGCGCCAGCAGCTACCGGACAGGGAGCACCGGGGAGCTGTTTTTT
TRBJ1-5 | TRBD1 | - | TRBV13 | CASSLGQGSNQPQHF | TGTGCCAGCAGCCTAGGACAGGGGAGCAATCAGCCCCAGCATTTT
TRBJ2-5 | - | few | TRBV30 | CAWNRGQETQYF | TGTGCCTGGAATCGGGGTCAAGAGACCCAGTACTTC
TRBJ2-7 | TRBD1 | - | TRBV27 | CASSRRGTGVLWEQYF | TGTGCCAGCAGTCGGAGGGGGACAGGGGTTTTGTGGGAGCAGTACTTC
TRBJ1-3 | - | - | TRBV28 | CASSYGGSGNTIYF | TGTGCCAGCAGTTATGGGGGGTCCGGAAACACCATATATTTT
TRBJ1-5 | - | - | TRBV15 | CATSAPGGFSQPQHF | TGTGCCACCAGCGCCCCGGGGGGGTTTAGTCAGCCCCAGCATTTT
TRBJ2-3 | TRBD2 | - | TRBV4-1 | CASSQASGRADTQYF | TGCGCCAGCAGCCAAGCTAGCGGGAGGGCCGATACGCAGTATTTT
TRBJ2-7 | TRBD2 | - | TRBV5-6 | CASSWGTSGLREQYF | TGTGCCAGCAGCTGGGGGACTAGCGGGTTGCGAGAGCAGTACTTC
TRBJ2-2 | TRBD2 | - | TRBV4-3 | CASSQSTGLAGDTGELFF | TGCGCCAGCAGCCAGTCGACTGGACTAGCGGGAGACACCGGGGAGCTGTTTTTT
TRBJ2-5 | TRBD1 | - | TRBV15 | CATSGQGETQYF | TGTGCCACCAGCGGACAGGGGGAGACCCAGTACTTC
TRBJ1-1 | TRBD1 | - | TRBV29-1 | CSVTPTGGYTEAFF | TGCAGCGTTACGCCGACAGGGGGGTACACTGAAGCTTTCTTT
TRBJ1-1 | - | - | TRBV7-3 | CASSRQPGGEAFF | TGTGCCAGCAGCCGACAGCCCGGTGGGGAAGCTTTCTTT
TRBJ1-5 | TRBD1 | - | TRBV19 | CASSSTGDSNQPQHF | TGTGCCAGTAGCTCTACAGGGGATAGCAATCAGCCCCAGCATTTT
TRBJ2-1 | TRBD2 | once | TRBV18 | CASPGTSGGSSYEQFF | TGTGCCAGCCCGGGGACTAGCGGGGGTTCTAGCTATGAGCAGTTCTTC
TRBJ2-7 | TRBD2 | - | TRBV27 | CASTSSGRVYEQYF | TGTGCCAGCACCTCTAGCGGGAGGGTCTACGAGCAGTACTTC
TRBJ2-7 | - | - | TRBV5-1 | CASSLWAGSSYEQYF | TGCGCCAGCAGCTTGTGGGCGGGAAGCTCCTACGAGCAGTACTTC
TRBJ2-5 | TRBD2 | - | TRBV5-6 | CASFPRGGEETQYF | TGTGCCAGCTTCCCACGGGGGGGGGAAGAGACCCAGTACTTC
TRBJ2-7 | - | - | TRBV28 | CASSLIQQSYEQYF | TGTGCCAGCAGTTTAATCCAACAGTCCTACGAGCAGTACTTC
TRBJ2-1 | TRBD1 | - | TRBV7-2 | CASSLRGRKQFF | TGTGCCAGCAGCTTGAGGGGGCGCAAGCAGTTCTTC
TRBJ2-3 | - | - | TRBV6-4 | CASSDTPDFTDTQYF | TGTGCCAGCAGTGACACGCCTGACTTCACAGATACGCAGTATTTT
TRBJ1-5 | - | - | TRBV7-8 | CASSPLVNQPQHF | TGTGCCAGCAGCCCCTTAGTCAATCAGCCCCAGCATTTT